This TCR beta chain was recorded in a study of CD8 T cells in Susac syndrome. This CDR3 has 13 amino acids. V dropped 7 bases and J dropped 10 bases, with 17 bases sitting between them. Germline CDR1 SQVTM, CDR2 ANQGSEA. This clonotype was seen a handful of times. Its antigen is not known. In blood CD8+ and CD4+ T cells, TCR beta underwent sequencing. TEMRA cells underwent FACS enrichment and CD8+ and CD4+ T cells underwent negative isolation. Study observations and caveats: An acknowledgment was made by the study that its TCR sequencing and HLA analysis involved relatively few individuals.

With random hexamers, reverse transcription was performed on about 0.5 to 1 ug of RNA. The immunoSEQ assay covered 54 Vbeta and 13 Jbeta segments for CDR3. TCRdb reprocessed the immunoSEQ multiplex PCR reads via MiXCR and lists one record per CDR3 protein. Of 150,000 to 200,000 distinct CDR3 sequences in the sample, approximately 92% were seen once. This TCR came from a human donor in good health. The V and J genes are TRBV29-1 and TRBJ1-6; no definite D call. What was sequenced was CD4+ T cells from PBMCs. CDR3 sequence: CSATRAFESPLHF. The CDR3, as DNA: TGCAGCGCCACGAGGGCCTTCGAATCACCCCTCCACTTT.